A single sample gave rise to the 30 T cell receptor beta chains below, sequenced in a study of T cells in localized non-small cell lung cancer. Profiled with immunoSEQ multiplex PCR; TCRdb holds only in-frame clones, not every one. The table has about 53,000 clones, over 70% seen once. The source material was peripheral blood mononuclear cells, sampled before any cancer treatment. These receptors originate from a man aged 40 to 70 with stage III lung adenocarcinoma.

V gene TRBV7-2 combines with J gene TRBJ2-5; D gene unclear. From germline, CDR1 is SGHTA and CDR2 FQGNSA. The CDR3 runs to 11 residues. Deletions cut 1 base from V and 5 bases from J, with 2 bases between. The CDR3 loop is CASSLDETQYF. The CDR3 DNA follows: TGTGCCAGCAGCTTAGACGAGACCCAGTACTTC.

This chain uses TRBV6-1 with TRBJ1-2; 7 bases align to TRBD1. CDR1 and CDR2 from the germline V gene are MNHNS and SASEGT. J gave up 0 bases and V 2 bases, and 3 bases lay outside the gene matches. The CDR3 contains 15 residues. CDR3 residues: CASSEQGGPNYGYTF. In DNA form, the CDR3 reads TGTGCCAGCAGTGAACAAGGGGGCCCTAACTATGGCTACACCTTC.

The chain has TRBV10-2 and TRBJ1-5; 8 bases line up with TRBD1. Germline V gene data show CDR1 as WSHSY and CDR2 as SAAADI. With 5 bases clipped from V and 2 bases from J, the junction kept 5 bases outside the gene matches. The CDR3 contains 15 residues. This CDR3 reads CASSQGALGNQPQHF. The CDR3 DNA reads TGCGCCAGCAGTCAGGGGGCCTTGGGCAATCAGCCCCAGCATTTT.

The V and J genes are TRBV6-1 and TRBJ1-1, with D tentatively TRBD1 (6 bases). V was pared by 6 bases and J by 5 bases, with 13 bases between. Germline V lookup: CDR1 MNHNS, CDR2 SASEGT. The CDR3 totals 13 residues. CDR3 region: CASSLEGGTEAFF. DNA for the CDR3: TGTGCCAGCAGCCTAGAGGGGGGGACTGAAGCTTTCTTT.

Only a few counts were recorded for this clone. The chain employs TRBV5-6 and TRBJ1-1; no reliable D call. The V and J ends lost 3 bases and 2 bases respectively, with 8 bases between them. CDR3 length: 13 amino acids. Germline loops: CDR1 SGHDT, CDR2 YYEEEE. DNA for the CDR3: TGTGCCAGCAGCTCCGTTACAAACACTGAAGCTTTCTTT. This encodes CASSSVTNTEAFF. The full variable domain, rest sourced from reference TRBV5-6 and TRBJ1-1, is DAGVTQSPTHLIKTRGQQVTLRCSPKSGHDTVSWYQQALGQGPQFIFQYYEEEERQRGNFPDRFSGHQFPNYSSELNVNALLLGDSALYLCASSSVTNTEAFFGQGTRLTVV.

V gene TRBV19 combines with J gene TRBJ1-1; 7 positions agree with TRBD1. Germline V gene lookup returns CDR1 LNHDA and CDR2 SQIVND (reference sequence). The CDR3 has 15 amino acids. J was trimmed by 2 bases and V by 4 bases; bases with no gene match: 7. The chain's CDR3 is CASSSTGTVNTEAFF. The CDR3 coding sequence is TGTGCCAGTAGTAGCACCGGGACAGTCAACACTGAAGCTTTCTTT.

The CDR3: CSVPGTSGAYEQYF. The CDR3 coding sequence is TGCAGCGTACCCGGGACTAGCGGGGCCTACGAGCAGTACTTC. This sequence joins TRBV29-1 and TRBJ2-7, with TRBD2 matching over 13 bases. The CDR3 is 14 residues long. Germline loops: CDR1 SQVTM, CDR2 ANQGSEA. V was pared by 6 bases and J by 2 bases, with 4 bases of the junction left unmatched.

This chain connects TRBV18 to TRBJ2-7; 11 bases fit TRBD1. The CDR3 is made up of 15 amino acids. CDR1 and CDR2 (germline): KGHSH, LQKENI. With 2 bases clipped from V and 6 bases from J, the junction kept 6 bases outside the gene matches. CDR3 nucleotides: TGTGCCAGCTCACCAGTGGGACAGGGGGGTCGCGAGCAGTACTTC. Its translation is CASSPVGQGGREQYF.

The chain carries TRBV29-1 and TRBJ2-1; tentatively, D is TRBD1 (5 bases). This CDR3 has 11 residues. In germline, CDR1 is SQVTM, CDR2 ANQGSEA. Deletions cut 4 bases from V and 6 bases from J, with 7 bases between. The CDR3 DNA reads as TGCAGCGTTGGCAGGGTCAATGAGCAGTTCTTC. The encoded protein is CSVGRVNEQFF.

CDR3 in amino acids: CASSQEGLVLSGELFF. CDR3 sequence (DNA): TGCGCCAGCAGCCAAGAGGGACTAGTCCTTTCCGGGGAGCTGTTTTTT. This chain links TRBV4-1 with TRBJ2-2; 8 nucleotides align to TRBD2. Trimming took 0 bases from V and 6 from J; bases not matched to a gene: 6. Germline V gives CDR1 MGHRA, CDR2 YSYEKL. This CDR3 is built from 16 residues.

This chain uses TRBV19 with TRBJ1-1; TRBD1 might be the D (6 bases). Trimming shortened V by 7 bases and J by 5 bases, and 20 bases separated the two germline ends. This CDR3 has 15 residues. Germline values: CDR1 LNHDA, CDR2 SQIVND (reference sequence). In DNA, the CDR3 is TGTGCCAGTATCCTGAACCCGGGGGCGCGGACTGAAGCTTTCTTT. Amino acids: CASILNPGARTEAFF.

V gene TRBV7-9 combines with J gene TRBJ1-5, with TRBD1 matching 7 bases. J was trimmed by 5 bases and V by 5 bases; bases with no gene match: 12. The CDR3 is 16 residues long. Germline-derived CDR1 and CDR2 are SEHNR and FQNEAQ (reference sequence). CDR3 residues: CASSPQGTVDDQPQHF. The CDR3 DNA reads TGTGCCAGCAGCCCCCAAGGGACAGTTGATGATCAGCCCCAGCATTTT.

The V gene is TRBV19, the J gene TRBJ2-3, with TRBD1 identical over 7 bases. CDR1 is LNHDA and CDR2 is SQIVND in the germline V gene (reference sequence). The CDR3 has 13 residues. V gave up 8 bases and J gave up 6 bases; unmatched junction bases: 8. CDR3 sequence (DNA): TGTGCCAGTTGCGACAGGGTGGGCGATACGCAGTATTTT. This sequence encodes CASCDRVGDTQYF.

The V and J genes are TRBV7-9 and TRBJ1-5; TRBD1 aligns across 9 bases. This CDR3 has 15 residues. The ends lost 3 bases at V and 4 bases at J; junction bases unmatched: 4. In germline, CDR1 is SEHNR, CDR2 FQNEAQ (reference sequence). CDR3 sequence: CASSLDRGENQPQHF. As DNA, the CDR3 is TGTGCCAGCAGCTTGGACAGGGGTGAAAATCAGCCCCAGCATTTT.

This rearrangement joins TRBV2 to TRBJ1-5; D possibly corresponds to TRBD1 (5 bases). In germline, CDR1 is SNHLY, CDR2 FYNNEI. Trimming removed 4 bases from V and 6 bases from J, with 10 bases in between. This CDR3 comprises 13 residues. The CDR3 coding sequence is TGTGCCAGCAGTGCGGGGCTGGTTCAGCCCCAGCATTTT. It translates to CASSAGLVQPQHF.

The V and J genes are TRBV19 and TRBJ2-7; 8 nucleotides align to TRBD1. V shed 5 bases and J 4 bases; nucleotides not matched to a gene: 10. In germline, CDR1 is LNHDA, CDR2 SQIVND (reference sequence). The CDR3 totals 15 residues. The CDR3 loop is CASSVQTGVEYEQYF. As DNA, the CDR3 is TGTGCCAGTAGTGTACAGACAGGGGTTGAATACGAGCAGTACTTC.

This clone has more than one count but fewer than ten. The chain combines TRBV30 with TRBJ1-1; no definite D call. The length of the CDR3 is 12 residues. Germline assignment: CDR1 GTSNPN and CDR2 SVGIG (reference sequence). The V gene lost 4 bases and the J gene lost 5 bases, with 11 bases spanning the gap. The CDR3 loop is CAWTRLGTEAFF. CDR3 DNA sequence: TGTGCCTGGACTCGACTTGGAACTGAAGCTTTCTTT.

The chain carries TRBV6-1 and TRBJ2-5, with 11 bases matching TRBD2. The V gene's germline CDR1 is MNHNS and CDR2 SASEGT. The CDR3 runs 16 residues. With V trimmed by 1 base and J by 2 bases, 3 bases remained unmatched. CDR3 amino acids: CASSEGTSGRQETQYF. The CDR3 DNA follows: TGTGCCAGCAGTGAAGGGACTAGCGGGCGACAAGAGACCCAGTACTTC.

This sequence joins TRBV11-2 and TRBJ2-7; D perhaps matches TRBD2 (6 bases). V was pared by 5 bases and J by 4 bases, with 18 bases between. The CDR3 sequence is 15 residues long. Germline V CDR1 and CDR2: SGHAT, FQNNGV. This CDR3 reads CASSPPGSGTYEQYF. The CDR3 DNA reads TGTGCCAGCAGCCCCCCGGGTAGCGGAACTTACGAGCAGTACTTC.

The chain uses TRBV4-3 and TRBJ2-1, with D possibly TRBD2 on 6 matching bases. Germline lookup yields CDR1 LGHNA and CDR2 YSLEER. V was shortened by 0 bases and J by 9 bases, with 12 bases between the two germline ends. This CDR3 region has 14 residues. CDR3 sequence reads: CASSQDPTSSEQFF. The CDR3 DNA sequence: TGCGCCAGCAGCCAAGACCCCACTAGCAGTGAGCAGTTCTTC.

The genes are TRBV10-2 and TRBJ2-1, with 11 bases identical to TRBD2. There are 14 residues in the CDR3. CDR1 and CDR2 (germline): WSHSY, SAAADI. Trimming cost V 3 bases and J 6 bases; bases outside gene matches: 1. CDR3 coding DNA: TGCGCCAGCAGTGACCTAGCGGGGGGCAATGAGCAGTTCTTC. Protein: CASSDLAGGNEQFF.

The chain has TRBV29-1 and TRBJ1-1; D perhaps matches TRBD1 (5 bases). The ends were cut back, 6 bases at V and 2 bases at J, with 16 bases in the middle. Germline V gene sequence: CDR1 SQVTM, CDR2 ANQGSEA. The CDR3 totals 14 residues. CDR3 DNA sequence: TGCAGCGTCGGGGACGGATGGAGAAACACTGAAGCTTTCTTT. It is translated as CSVGDGWRNTEAFF.

The V gene is TRBV18, the J gene TRBJ1-5; D ambiguous. Trimming pared 5 bases from V and 5 bases from J, leaving 10 bases between. The germline V gene has CDR1 KGHSH and CDR2 LQKENI. The CDR3 runs 13 residues. The CDR3 is CASSLSRDQPQHF. DNA of the CDR3: TGTGCCAGCTCATTGTCACGGGATCAGCCCCAGCATTTT.

This rearrangement joins TRBV28 to TRBJ1-1; D is undetermined. Germline CDR1 is MDHEN and CDR2 is SYDVKM. Trimming stripped 7 bases from V and 1 base from J, with 10 bases between. The CDR3 covers 13 residues. In DNA form, the CDR3 reads TGTGCCAGCACTTCGACGGGGAACACTGAAGCTTTCTTT. Protein sequence: CASTSTGNTEAFF.

This chain connects TRBV13 to TRBJ1-4, with 8 bases matching TRBD1. Germline CDR1 is PRHDT and CDR2 is FYEKMQ (reference sequence). The V and J ends lost 5 bases and 6 bases, in that order; junction bases with no gene match: 8. The CDR3 has 15 residues. Written as DNA, the CDR3 is TGTGCCAGCAGCGCCAGGGGGCGGAACGATGAAAAACTGTTTTTT. Translation gives CASSARGRNDEKLFF.

The chain carries TRBV5-6 and TRBJ2-1; D ambiguous. V gave up 4 bases and J gave up 4 bases, with 3 bases separating them. Germline loops: CDR1 SGHDT, CDR2 YYEEEE. The CDR3 is made up of 11 amino acids. In DNA form, the CDR3 reads TGTGCCAGCAGCCAATACAATGAGCAGTTCTTC. It translates to CASSQYNEQFF.

The V call is TRBV9, the J call TRBJ1-1; D perhaps matches TRBD1 (5 bases). The germline V gene has CDR1 SGDLS and CDR2 YYNGEE. This CDR3 has 14 residues. V was shortened by 0 bases and J by 11 bases, with 17 bases between the two germline ends. This chain's CDR3 is CASSVAPEGMGAFF. The CDR3 DNA sequence: TGTGCCAGCAGCGTAGCTCCGGAGGGGATGGGCGCTTTCTTT.

This chain connects TRBV5-6 to TRBJ2-5, with D unclear. CDR1 and CDR2 (germline): SGHDT, YYEEEE. This CDR3 is built from 13 residues. The ends were cut back, 1 base at V and 5 bases at J, with 9 bases in the middle. The CDR3 is CASSLIFEETQYF. As DNA, the CDR3 is TGTGCCAGCAGCTTGATTTTCGAGGAGACCCAGTACTTC.

This clone was counted a few times. V and J are TRBV19 and TRBJ1-1, with D maybe TRBD1 (6 bases). Germline loops: CDR1 LNHDA, CDR2 SQIVND (reference sequence). There are 15 residues in the CDR3. Between the trimmed V and J ends, which lost 4 bases and 2 bases, there was a span of 14 bases. The CDR3 loop is CASSRGHLDNTEAFF. For the CDR3, the DNA is TGTGCCAGTAGTAGGGGACACCTGGATAACACTGAAGCTTTCTTT.

The chain employs TRBV5-1 and TRBJ2-3; 10 positions match TRBD2. Germline CDR1 SGHRS, CDR2 YFSETQ. This CDR3 is built from 15 residues. Trimming cost V 1 base and J 5 bases; bases outside gene matches: 4. CDR3 sequence (DNA): TGCGCCAGCAGCTTGCTAGCGGGAGTGCTAGATACGCAGTATTTT. Translated, it gives CASSLLAGVLDTQYF.